A selection of T cell receptor beta chains follows, all from one sample in a study of glioma-infiltrating T cells. TCRdb reprocessed the multiplex PCR reads with MiXCR, giving one entry per CDR3 protein. The repertoire consists of about 410,000 distinct CDR3 sequences, with roughly 41% occurring once and the leading ten covering 12%. The sample taken for sequencing was glioma tissue, nonneoplastic brain tissue, or PBMCs (not recorded which). The receptors stem from a human donor with low-grade glioma or glioblastoma, undergoing nonglioma brain surgery, or in good health (not recorded which). Both conserved end residues are part of each CDR3. The D gene is left open where the match is weak. Size is omitted from some rows. Given values are once, few, many or a class for expanded clones.

clone size: many; V gene: TRBV20-1; D gene: NA; J gene: TRBJ2-3; CDR3 DNA: TGCAGTGCTAGAGATCACACAGATACGCAGTATTTT; CDR3 protein: CSARDHTDTQYF
clone size: many; V gene: TRBV27; D gene: TRBD1; J gene: TRBJ2-1; CDR3 DNA: TGTGCCAGCGGGACAGGGAGGCGGCCTTGGGGGAGTGAGCAGTTCTTC; CDR3 protein: CASGTGRRPWGSEQFF
clone size: few; V gene: TRBV24-1; D gene: NA; J gene: TRBJ1-2; CDR3 DNA: TGTGCCACCAGTGATTCGGGGGGAGCTAACTATGGCTACACCTTC; CDR3 protein: CATSDSGGANYGYTF
clone size: NA; V gene: TRBV10-3; D gene: TRBD1; J gene: TRBJ2-7; CDR3 DNA: TGTGCCATCAGTGGGCAGGACAGGGTTTACGAGCAGTACTTC; CDR3 protein: CAISGQDRVYEQYF
clone size: many; V gene: TRBV6-1; D gene: TRBD1; J gene: TRBJ2-1; CDR3 DNA: TGTGCCAGCACCCCGACAGGGATTGAGCAGTTCTTC; CDR3 protein: CASTPTGIEQFF
clone size: NA; V gene: TRBV7-2; D gene: NA; J gene: TRBJ1-6; CDR3 DNA: TGTGCCAGCAGCTACAGGCTGAGCTCCTATAATTCACCCCTCCACTTT; CDR3 protein: CASSYRLSSYNSPLHF
clone size: many; V gene: TRBV28; D gene: NA; J gene: TRBJ2-2; CDR3 DNA: TGTGCCAGCAGTGGGACGCTGAACACCGGGGAGCTGTTTTTT; CDR3 protein: CASSGTLNTGELFF
clone size: medium-sized; V gene: TRBV27; D gene: NA; J gene: TRBJ2-3; CDR3 DNA: TGTGCCAGCACCACTGGGCTGAATGCCGATGGGGATACGCAGTATTTT; CDR3 protein: CASTTGLNADGDTQYF
clone size: NA; V gene: TRBV25-1; D gene: NA; J gene: TRBJ2-2; CDR3 DNA: TGTGCCAGCAGGGGATTCGGGGCAGCCCTGGGCACCGGGGAGCTGTTTTTT; CDR3 protein: CASRGFGAALGTGELFF
clone size: few; V gene: TRBV28; D gene: NA; J gene: TRBJ2-7; CDR3 DNA: TGTGCCAGCAGTTTACTTCCCGGCTCCTACGAGCAGTACTTC; CDR3 protein: CASSLLPGSYEQYF
clone size: NA; V gene: TRBV14; D gene: TRBD2; J gene: TRBJ2-7; CDR3 DNA: TGTGCCAGCAGCCAAGTCGCCCAGCGGGAGCACGAGAAGTACTTC; CDR3 protein: CASSQVAQREHEKYF
clone size: few; V gene: TRBV28; D gene: NA; J gene: TRBJ2-7; CDR3 DNA: TGTGCCAGCAGCCTCGACACGGTGGACGAGCAGTACTTC; CDR3 protein: CASSLDTVDEQYF
clone size: NA; V gene: TRBV20-1; D gene: NA; J gene: TRBJ1-3; CDR3 DNA: TGCAGTGCTGGCAAACAGGGTTCTGGAAGCACCATATATTTT; CDR3 protein: CSAGKQGSGSTIYF
clone size: few; V gene: TRBV4-2; D gene: TRBD1; J gene: TRBJ2-5; CDR3 DNA: TGTGCCAGCAGCCAAGATGGGACAGGGGGCAAGACCCAGTACTTC; CDR3 protein: CASSQDGTGGKTQYF
clone size: NA; V gene: TRBV7-9; D gene: NA; J gene: TRBJ1-5; CDR3 DNA: TGTGCCAGCAGCTCCACCTCTGGGAATCATCCCCATCATTTT; CDR3 protein: CASSSTSGNHPHHF
clone size: many; V gene: TRBV27; D gene: NA; J gene: TRBJ2-1; CDR3 DNA: TGTGCCAGCAGTTTATTACGGGGAACAGGGAGCAATGAGCAGTTCTTC; CDR3 protein: CASSLLRGTGSNEQFF
clone size: NA; V gene: TRBV3-1; D gene: TRBD1; J gene: TRBJ2-1; CDR3 DNA: TGTGCCAGCAGCCAAGATCATAGGACAGGGCGCGACAATGAGCAGTTCTTC; CDR3 protein: CASSQDHRTGRDNEQFF
clone size: NA; V gene: TRBV28; D gene: NA; J gene: TRBJ2-2; CDR3 DNA: TGTGCCAGCAGGAGGACGGAAAACACCGGGGAGCTGTTTTTT; CDR3 protein: CASRRTENTGELFF
clone size: NA; V gene: TRBV28; D gene: NA; J gene: TRBJ1-5; CDR3 DNA: TGTGCCAGCAGGACACATAGCAGTAAGCCCCAGCATTTT; CDR3 protein: CASRTHSSKPQHF
clone size: NA; V gene: TRBV28; D gene: NA; J gene: TRBJ1-3; CDR3 DNA: TGTGCCAGCAGTCTTCCCCTCGTGACGGGAGAGTCTGGAAACACCATATATTTT; CDR3 protein: CASSLPLVTGESGNTIYF